Below are 9 T cell receptor beta chains sequenced from a single sample in a study of T cells after yellow fever vaccination (dated by TCRdb to between 2018 and 2021). Reading the label with the study, this specimen's treatment or condition is: live attenuated yellow fever vaccine strain. The library was produced with 5' RACE. Reads for this sample came from an Illumina NovaSeq 6000. TCRdb reprocessing: public reads trimmed at Q25 with fastp, clones called with MiXCR, in-frame beta chains kept. Identical CDR3 proteins give one entry, which carries the most common genes and DNA. The table for this sample lists just over 250,000 distinct CDR3 sequences; roughly 5.2% of them were counted only once. The ten largest clones take up roughly 3.5% of the sample. Sample: CD4+ T cells sorted from PBMCs, taken on the day of the yellow fever booster vaccination. All receptors derive from a man younger than 35 who received the YFV17D yellow fever vaccine.

Only a few counts were recorded for this clonotype. J is TRBJ2-2 and V is TRBV20-1; D could derive from TRBD1 or TRBD2 (5 bases each). Germline CDR1 is DFQATT and CDR2 is SNEGSKA (reference sequence). The V and J ends lost 2 bases and 3 bases respectively, with 16 bases between them. The CDR3 has 16 residues. The CDR3 reads CSARPTGYGDTGELFF. The CDR3, as DNA: TGCAGTGCTAGACCTACAGGTTACGGGGACACCGGGGAGCTGTTTTTT.

This clonotype has more than one count but fewer than ten. In DNA, the CDR3 is TGTGCCAGCTGCAGGGGTTATACAGATACGCAGTATTTT. Protein sequence: CASCRGYTDTQYF. This chain connects TRBV9 to TRBJ2-3; possible D gene TRBD1, 6 bases. The germline V gene has CDR1 SGDLS and CDR2 YYNGEE. Trimming cost V 7 bases and J 3 bases, with 12 bases left between them. The CDR3 spans 13 residues.

This clonotype was counted ten times or more. The CDR3 loop reads CASSLSPRGDSPLHF. In DNA, the CDR3 is TGTGCCAGCAGCTTATCCCCCAGGGGAGATTCACCCCTCCACTTT. This chain links TRBV7-2 with TRBJ1-6; perhaps TRBD1 as D (6 bases). Germline assignment: CDR1 SGHTA and CDR2 FQGNSA. V was pared by 2 bases and J by 8 bases, with 13 bases between. The CDR3 is 15 amino acids. Filled out from reference TRBV7-2 and TRBJ1-6, the complete variable domain reads GAGVSQSPSNKVTEKGKDVELRCDPISGHTALYWYRQSLGQGLEFLIYFQGNSAPDKSGLPSDRFSAERTGGSVSTLTIQRTQQEDSAVYLCASSLSPRGDSPLHFGNGTRLTVT.

The table lists this clonotype with many counts. The V call is TRBV7-2, the J call TRBJ1-2, with 7 bases aligning to TRBD1. CDR3 length: 12 residues. The trim removed 5 bases at V and 8 bases at J, leaving 5 bases unmatched. The germline gives CDR1 SGHTA, CDR2 FQGNSA. CDR3 amino acids: CASSLTGSGYTF. The CDR3 region has the DNA TGTGCCAGCAGCCTGACAGGGTCCGGCTACACCTTC.

This clonotype was picked up many times. The rearrangement links TRBV20-1 to TRBJ1-1; 7 nucleotides agree with TRBD1. Germline CDR1 is DFQATT and CDR2 is SNEGSKA (reference sequence). There are 13 residues in the CDR3. J lost 2 bases, V lost 6 bases, and 6 bases had no gene match. CDR3 region: CSAYRGTNTEAFF. In nucleotides, the CDR3 is TGCAGTGCGTACAGGGGCACAAACACTGAAGCTTTCTTT.

This clonotype was observed a few times. The genes are TRBV12-3 or TRBV12-4 and TRBJ1-6; D is perhaps TRBD1 (5 bases). The CDR3 is made up of 13 amino acids. The V end was cut by 6 bases, the J end by 9 bases, with 12 bases between. This CDR3 reads CASSPGGSSPLHF. Written as DNA, the CDR3 is TGTGCCAGCAGCCCCGGGGGGTCTTCACCCCTCCACTTT.

In its sample, this clonotype was seen many times. The chain uses TRBV9 and TRBJ2-3, with a tentative D call TRBD1 (6 bases). The V end lost 6 bases, the J end lost 4 bases, and 21 bases lay between the germline ends. CDR3 length: 16 amino acids. Per the germline V gene, CDR1 is SGDLS and CDR2 is YYNGEE. DNA for the CDR3: TGTGCCAGCAATAATGGGGGCAGCCCATTATCAGATACGCAGTATTTT. Protein sequence: CASNNGGSPLSDTQYF. Using reference TRBV9 and TRBJ2-3 for the parts outside the CDR3, the full variable domain is DSGVTQTPKHLITATGQRVTLRCSPRSGDLSVYWYQQSLDQGLQFLIQYYNGEERAKGNILERFSAQQFPDLHSELNLSSLELGDSALYFCASNNGGSPLSDTQYFGPGTRLTVL.

This sequence joins TRBV19 and TRBJ2-7; D possibly corresponds to TRBD2 (5 bases). With 0 bases removed from V and 2 bases from J, the gap between germline ends came to 11 bases. The CDR3 runs 15 residues. Germline assignment: CDR1 LNHDA and CDR2 SQIVND (reference sequence). CDR3 nucleotides: TGTGCCAGTAGTATAGACCAGCGGCAGACCTACGAGCAGTACTTC. It encodes CASSIDQRQTYEQYF.

This clonotype was detected a few times. V and J are TRBV28 and TRBJ2-7; 10 bases are a match to TRBD1. Germline V gene sequence: CDR1 MDHEN, CDR2 SYDVKM. This CDR3 region has 15 residues. V lost 5 bases to trimming and J lost 2 bases; unmatched junction nucleotides: 6. CDR3 sequence (DNA): TGTGCCAGCAGTAAAACCGGGACAGGGGCCTACGAGCAGTACTTC. Encoded protein: CASSKTGTGAYEQYF.